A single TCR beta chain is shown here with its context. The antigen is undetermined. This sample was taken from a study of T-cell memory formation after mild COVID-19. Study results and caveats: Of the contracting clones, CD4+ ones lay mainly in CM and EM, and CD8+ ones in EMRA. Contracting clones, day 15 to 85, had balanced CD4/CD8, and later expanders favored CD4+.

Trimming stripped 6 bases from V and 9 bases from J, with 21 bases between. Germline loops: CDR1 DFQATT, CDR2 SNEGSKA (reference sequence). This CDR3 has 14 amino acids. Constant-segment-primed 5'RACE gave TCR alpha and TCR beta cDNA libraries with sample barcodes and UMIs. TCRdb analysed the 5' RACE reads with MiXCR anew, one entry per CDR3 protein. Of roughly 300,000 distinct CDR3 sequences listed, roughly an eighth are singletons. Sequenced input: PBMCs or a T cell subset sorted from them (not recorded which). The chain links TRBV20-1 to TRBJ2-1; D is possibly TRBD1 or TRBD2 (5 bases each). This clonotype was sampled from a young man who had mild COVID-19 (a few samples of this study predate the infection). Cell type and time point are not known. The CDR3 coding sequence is TGCAGTGCCCGCCAGTCAATCGGGGCGGGTGAGCAGTTCTTC. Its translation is CSARQSIGAGEQFF.